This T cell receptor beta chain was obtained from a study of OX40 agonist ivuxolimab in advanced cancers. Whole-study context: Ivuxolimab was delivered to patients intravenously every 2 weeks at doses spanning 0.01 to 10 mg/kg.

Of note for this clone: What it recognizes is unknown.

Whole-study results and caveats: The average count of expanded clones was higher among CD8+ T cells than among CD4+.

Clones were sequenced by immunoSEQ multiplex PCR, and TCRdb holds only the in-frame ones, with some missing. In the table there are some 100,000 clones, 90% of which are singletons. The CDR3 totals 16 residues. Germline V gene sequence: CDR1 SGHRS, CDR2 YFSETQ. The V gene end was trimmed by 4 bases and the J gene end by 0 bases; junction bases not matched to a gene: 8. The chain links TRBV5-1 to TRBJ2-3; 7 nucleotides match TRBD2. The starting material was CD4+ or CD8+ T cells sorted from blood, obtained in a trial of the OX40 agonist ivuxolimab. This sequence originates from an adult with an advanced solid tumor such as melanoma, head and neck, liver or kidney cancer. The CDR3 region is CASSNILAPSTDTQYF. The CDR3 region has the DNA TGCGCCAGCAGCAACATACTAGCGCCGAGCACAGATACGCAGTATTTT.